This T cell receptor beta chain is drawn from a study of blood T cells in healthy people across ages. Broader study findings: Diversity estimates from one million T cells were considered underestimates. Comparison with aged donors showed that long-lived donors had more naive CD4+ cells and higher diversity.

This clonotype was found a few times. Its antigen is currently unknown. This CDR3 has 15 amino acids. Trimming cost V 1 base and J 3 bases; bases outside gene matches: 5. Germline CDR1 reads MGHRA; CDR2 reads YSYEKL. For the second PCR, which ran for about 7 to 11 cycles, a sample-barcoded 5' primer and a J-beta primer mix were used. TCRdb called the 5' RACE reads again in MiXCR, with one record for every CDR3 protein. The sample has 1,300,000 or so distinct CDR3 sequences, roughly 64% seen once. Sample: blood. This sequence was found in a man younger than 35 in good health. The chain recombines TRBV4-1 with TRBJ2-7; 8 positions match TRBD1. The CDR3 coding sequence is TGCGCCAGCAGCCAAGTTAGGACAGGGCTCTACGAGCAGTACTTC. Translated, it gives CASSQVRTGLYEQYF.